Following are 18 T cell receptor beta chains from one sample sequenced in a study of CD8 T cells in ankylosing spondylitis. TCRdb independently ran MiXCR on the 5' RACE reads; one entry per CDR3 protein. Of 150,000 to 200,000 distinct CDR3 sequences in the sample, 13% were seen once. The specimen was blood, either unsorted or a sorted T cell fraction (not recorded which). Every receptor here comes from a female donor with ankylosing spondylitis or in good health (not recorded which).

This clonotype was counted ten times or more. The rearrangement uses TRBV12-3 or TRBV12-4 and TRBJ2-3; TRBD1 agrees at 8 bases. This CDR3 has 15 residues. Unmatched junction bases numbered 8, after V lost 5 bases and J lost 4 bases. The CDR3 sequence is CASSRRQGIPDTQYF. The CDR3 DNA reads TGTGCCAGCAGTCGCCGACAGGGGATACCAGATACGCAGTATTTT.

The chain couples TRBV7-2 to TRBJ2-7; 7 bases align to TRBD2. From germline, CDR1 is SGHTA and CDR2 FQGNSA. This CDR3 has 15 residues. The V and J ends lost 4 bases and 4 bases, in that order; junction bases with no gene match: 10. CDR3 nucleotide sequence: TGTGCCAGCAGCTACAATAGGGGAGGGCTTTACGAGCAGTACTTC. This codes for CASSYNRGGLYEQYF.

This clonotype was seen at least ten times. This chain connects TRBV12-3 or TRBV12-4 to TRBJ1-5; D gene unclear. V was pared by 3 bases and J by 6 bases, with 12 bases between. This CDR3 has 14 residues. CDR3 nucleotide sequence: TGTGCCAGCAGTTTTGAGCCCGGGAGTCAGCCCCAGCATTTT. Its protein is CASSFEPGSQPQHF.

V and J are TRBV29-1 and TRBJ1-4; perhaps TRBD1 as D (6 bases). The CDR3 runs 14 residues. The V and J ends lost 5 bases and 8 bases respectively, with 18 bases between them. Per germline, CDR1 SQVTM and CDR2 ANQGSEA. CDR3 amino acids: CSVCNREHQEKLFF. CDR3 sequence (DNA): TGCAGCGTTTGTAACAGGGAACATCAAGAAAAACTGTTTTTT.

On this clonotype: A much larger clone differs by one base, so this may be a read error. The V gene is TRBV7-2, the J gene TRBJ2-3; 7 bases line up with TRBD2. The germline CDR1 and CDR2 sequences are SGHTA and FQGNSA. The CDR3 is 16 residues long. CDR3 in DNA: TGTGTCAGCAGCTTCTCCAGCGGGAAGATCACAGATACGCAGTATTTT. Protein: CVSSFSSGKITDTQYF.

This clonotype appeared many times. The chain has TRBV7-9 and TRBJ2-7, with 12 nucleotides matching TRBD1. Germline CDR1 reads SEHNR; CDR2 reads FQNEAQ (reference sequence). Unmatched junction bases numbered 5, after V lost 5 bases and J lost 3 bases. The CDR3 has 15 residues. The CDR3 DNA is TGTGCCAGCAGCAGTCGGGACAGGGGGCTCTACGAGCAGTACTTC. It specifies CASSSRDRGLYEQYF.

This clonotype has a count of ten or more. The chain links TRBV6-5 to TRBJ2-7; tentatively, D is TRBD1 (6 bases). The CDR3 loop spans 15 amino acids. Germline V gives CDR1 MNHEY, CDR2 SVGAGI. Trimming cost V 0 bases and J 0 bases, with 9 bases left between them. CDR3 bases: TGTGCCAGCAGTTACTCGGGACACCTCTCCTACGAGCAGTACTTC. Translated: CASSYSGHLSYEQYF.

This clonotype was found once. This may be a read error: a much more frequent sequence differs by one nucleotide. The V call is TRBV12-3 or TRBV12-4, the J call TRBJ1-1; D is unresolved. The CDR3 is 14 amino acids. CDR3 sequence (DNA): TGTGTCAGCAGAGCCCTCCGGACGGTGGGCGAAGCTTTCTTT. As protein: CVSRALRTVGEAFF.

Of note for this clonotype: A much larger clone lies one base from this, so it may be a read error. The CDR3 reads CASSLASLPLHF. DNA of the CDR3: TGTGCCAGCAGTTTAGCGAGTTTACCCCTCCACTTT. The J gene is TRBJ1-6, the V gene TRBV12-3 or TRBV12-4; D unclear. V lost 0 bases and J lost 12, with 6 bases in between. The CDR3 has 12 amino acids.

The chain links TRBV18 to TRBJ2-7; D call uncertain. Germline CDR1 and CDR2: KGHSH and LQKENI. V lost 3 bases, J lost 2 bases, and 14 bases lay in between. The CDR3 totals 15 residues. CDR3 sequence: CASSPKWGLPYEQYF. The CDR3 DNA follows: TGTGCCAGCTCACCGAAATGGGGATTGCCCTACGAGCAGTACTTC.

V is TRBV11-3 and J is TRBJ2-1, with 9 bases matching TRBD2. Germline CDR1 reads SGHNT; CDR2 reads YENEEA. The V segment lost 5 bases and the J segment 8 bases; nucleotides outside the gene matches: 10. The CDR3 covers 15 residues. The CDR3 reads CASSVSGSSSHEQFF. CDR3 DNA sequence: TGTGCCAGCAGCGTTAGCGGGAGTAGCAGTCATGAGCAGTTCTTC.

Ten or more counts support this clonotype. The chain combines TRBV7-2 with TRBJ2-3, with D possibly being TRBD2 (6 bases). V lost 2 bases and J 0 bases, leaving 9 bases between the germline ends. Germline loops: CDR1 SGHTA, CDR2 FQGNSA. CDR3 length: 15 residues. CDR3 residues: CASSLWGTSTDTQYF. The CDR3 nucleotides are TGTGCCAGCAGCTTATGGGGGACTAGCACAGATACGCAGTATTTT.

V usage is TRBV5-1 and J usage is TRBJ2-1; no clear D. The CDR3 consists of 15 residues. Looked up from germline, CDR1 is SGHRS and CDR2 is YFSETQ. Between the trimmed V and J ends, which lost 3 bases and 2 bases, there was a span of 12 bases. The CDR3 DNA follows: TGCGCCAGCAGCTCCGGGCCTAGAACCTACAATGAGCAGTTCTTC. This translates into CASSSGPRTYNEQFF.

The chain is built from TRBV7-2 and TRBJ2-1, with 9 bases identical to TRBD1. Germline loops: CDR1 SGHTA, CDR2 FQGNSA. With 6 bases clipped from V and 8 bases from J, the junction kept 8 bases outside the gene matches. This CDR3 is 14 amino acids long. CDR3 amino acids: CASSLWTGAHEQFF. Written as DNA, the CDR3 is TGTGCCAGCAGTCTGTGGACAGGGGCCCATGAGCAGTTCTTC.

This clonotype was seen more than once but under ten times. DNA for the CDR3: TGCAGTGCTAGTATTCGGGGGGCGCATTTTAATTCACCCCTCCACTTT. This encodes CSASIRGAHFNSPLHF. The chain combines TRBV20-1 with TRBJ1-6; a possible D gene is TRBD1 (6 bases). Trimming pared 3 bases from V and 6 bases from J, leaving 18 bases between. This CDR3 has 16 residues. Germline V gene sequence: CDR1 DFQATT, CDR2 SNEGSKA (reference sequence).

This clonotype was detected ten times or more. This chain links TRBV5-8 with TRBJ1-3; D may be TRBD1 (5 bases). Germline values: CDR1 SGHTS, CDR2 YDEGEE. This CDR3 has 14 residues. V was clipped by 2 bases and J by 2 bases, with 8 bases between them. The CDR3 here is CASSFGGAGNTIYF. The CDR3 DNA is TGTGCCAGCAGCTTCGGGGGGGCTGGAAACACCATATATTTT.

This clonotype was counted ten times or more. The chain is built from TRBV5-1 and TRBJ1-1, with TRBD1 matching 7 bases. Germline V gene lookup returns CDR1 SGHRS and CDR2 YFSETQ. The V segment lost 3 bases and the J segment 3 bases; nucleotides outside the gene matches: 8. The CDR3 is made up of 15 amino acids. The CDR3 region has the DNA TGCGCCAGCAGCTGGGTAGAAGGGGGCCACACTGAAGCTTTCTTT. It codes for CASSWVEGGHTEAFF.

This clonotype was seen many times. The chain joins TRBV28 to TRBJ2-3, with a weak D call TRBD1 (6 bases). CDR3 size: 14 residues. Trimming cost V 7 bases and J 2 bases, with 13 bases left between them. CDR1 and CDR2 from the germline V gene are MDHEN and SYDVKM. The CDR3 sequence: CASMGHPNTDTQYF. Written as DNA, the CDR3 is TGTGCCAGCATGGGACATCCCAACACAGATACGCAGTATTTT.